What follows describes a single T cell receptor (beta chain). Its matching antigen is unknown. The record originates from a study of early T cells in non-severe SARS-CoV-2 infection. Notes on the study in general: The study's VDJdb matching favored anti-spike CD8 responses and missed private and CD4 specificities.

CDR3 length equals 16 residues. CDR1 and CDR2 from the germline V gene are DFQATT and SNEGSKA (reference sequence). The germline V and J ends were trimmed by 6 bases and 6 bases, with 25 bases remaining between them. Researchers tagged individual cDNA molecules with unique molecular identifiers. TCRdb reanalysed the 5' RACE reads using MiXCR and keeps one entry per CDR3 protein. The sample has 35,000 to 55,000 distinct CDR3 sequences, roughly 6.1% seen once. This receptor was identified in an adult who was a healthcare worker with PCR-confirmed SARS-CoV-2 infection or an uninfected control (not recorded which). The chain couples TRBV20-1 to TRBJ2-3, with a possible D match to TRBD2 (6 bases). The sequencing used whole blood, collected at baseline. The CDR3 reads CSADGGRRGDVDTQYF. The CDR3 DNA sequence: TGCAGTGCCGATGGGGGTAGGCGGGGAGATGTGGATACGCAGTATTTT.